This T cell receptor beta chain emerged from a study of B cell selection in AIRE deficiency. Points from the study as a whole: CDR3s were shorter in shared Treg sequences, reflecting few non-templated nucleotide insertions. Of 3657 shared Treg TCRbeta sequences, over 25% were healthy-only, just over 9% patient-only.

CD4+CD127+ cells were sorted as the conventional CD4 T cells. Healthy unrelated donors supplied the control samples. With regard to this clone: Antigen specificity is unknown.

Profiled with immunoSEQ multiplex PCR; TCRdb holds only in-frame clones, not every one. The table has some 25,000 clones, roughly 96% seen once. This CDR3 comprises 12 residues. Germline lookup yields CDR1 KGHSH and CDR2 LQKENI. V gave up 3 bases and J gave up 13 bases, with 12 bases separating them. This TCR came from a human donor in good health. The chain recombines TRBV18 with TRBJ1-4, with D maybe TRBD1 (5 bases). The sample comprised CD4+CD127+ conventional T cells sorted from PBMCs. The CDR3 sequence is CASSPDGRGLFF. For the CDR3, the DNA is TGTGCCAGCTCACCCGACGGGAGGGGACTGTTTTTT.